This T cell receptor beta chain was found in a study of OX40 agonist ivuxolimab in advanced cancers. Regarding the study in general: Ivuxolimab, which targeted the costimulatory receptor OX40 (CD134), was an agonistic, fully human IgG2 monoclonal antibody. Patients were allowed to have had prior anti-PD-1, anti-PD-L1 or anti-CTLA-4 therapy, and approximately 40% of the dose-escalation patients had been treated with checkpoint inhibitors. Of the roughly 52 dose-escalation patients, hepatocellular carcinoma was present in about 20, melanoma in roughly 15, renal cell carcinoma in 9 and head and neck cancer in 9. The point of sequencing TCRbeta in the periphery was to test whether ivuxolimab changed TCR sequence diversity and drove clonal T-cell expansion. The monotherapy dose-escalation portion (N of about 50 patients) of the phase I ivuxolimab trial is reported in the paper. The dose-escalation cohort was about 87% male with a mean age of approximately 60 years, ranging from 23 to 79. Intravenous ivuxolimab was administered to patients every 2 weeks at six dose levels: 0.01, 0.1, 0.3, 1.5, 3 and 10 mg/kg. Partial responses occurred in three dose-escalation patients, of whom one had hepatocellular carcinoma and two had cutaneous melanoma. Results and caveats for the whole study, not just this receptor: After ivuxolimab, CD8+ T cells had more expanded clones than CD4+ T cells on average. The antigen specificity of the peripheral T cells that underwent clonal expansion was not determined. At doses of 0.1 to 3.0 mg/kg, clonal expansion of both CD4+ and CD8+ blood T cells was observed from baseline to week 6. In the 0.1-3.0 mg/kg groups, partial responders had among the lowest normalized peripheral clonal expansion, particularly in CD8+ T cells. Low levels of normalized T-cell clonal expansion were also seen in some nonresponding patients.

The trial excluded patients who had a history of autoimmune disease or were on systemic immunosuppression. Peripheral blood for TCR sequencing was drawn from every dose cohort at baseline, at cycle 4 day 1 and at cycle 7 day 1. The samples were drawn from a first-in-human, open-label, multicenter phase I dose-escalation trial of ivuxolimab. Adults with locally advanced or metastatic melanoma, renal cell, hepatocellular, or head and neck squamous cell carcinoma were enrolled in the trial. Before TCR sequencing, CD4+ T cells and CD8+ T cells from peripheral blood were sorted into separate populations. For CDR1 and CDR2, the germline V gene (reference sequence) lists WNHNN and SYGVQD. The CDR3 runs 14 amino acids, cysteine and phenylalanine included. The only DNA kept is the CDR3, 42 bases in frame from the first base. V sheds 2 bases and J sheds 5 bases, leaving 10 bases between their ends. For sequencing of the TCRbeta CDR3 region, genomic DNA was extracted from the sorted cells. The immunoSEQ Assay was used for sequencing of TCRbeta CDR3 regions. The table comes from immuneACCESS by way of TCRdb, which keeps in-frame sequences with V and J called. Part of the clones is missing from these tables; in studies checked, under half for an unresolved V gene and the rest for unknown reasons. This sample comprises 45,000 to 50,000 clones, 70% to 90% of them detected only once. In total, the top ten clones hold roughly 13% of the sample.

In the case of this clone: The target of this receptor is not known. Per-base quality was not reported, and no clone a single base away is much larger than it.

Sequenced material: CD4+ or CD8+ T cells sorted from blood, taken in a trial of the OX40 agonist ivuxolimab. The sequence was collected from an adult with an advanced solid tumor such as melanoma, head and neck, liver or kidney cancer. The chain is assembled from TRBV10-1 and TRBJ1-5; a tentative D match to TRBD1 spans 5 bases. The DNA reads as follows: TGCGCCAGCAGTGAGGGCAGGGAATATCAGCCCCAGCATTTT. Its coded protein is CASSEGREYQPQHF.